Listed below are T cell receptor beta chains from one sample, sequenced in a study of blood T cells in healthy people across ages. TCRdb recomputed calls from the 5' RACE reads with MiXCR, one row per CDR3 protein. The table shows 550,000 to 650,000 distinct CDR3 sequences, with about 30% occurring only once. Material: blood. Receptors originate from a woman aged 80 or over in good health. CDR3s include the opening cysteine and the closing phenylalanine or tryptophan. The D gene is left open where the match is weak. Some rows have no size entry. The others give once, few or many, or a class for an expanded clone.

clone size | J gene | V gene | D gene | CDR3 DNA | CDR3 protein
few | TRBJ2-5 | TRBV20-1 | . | TGCAGTGCTAGAGATATGTGCGGGGTGCAAGAGACCCAGTACTTC | CSARDMCGVQETQYF
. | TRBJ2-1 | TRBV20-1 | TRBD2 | TGCAGTGCTAGAGTAGGTAGCGGGGGCTACAATGAGCAGTTCTTC | CSARVGSGGYNEQFF
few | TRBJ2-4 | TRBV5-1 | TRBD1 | TGCGCCAGCAGCCAGGGACAGGGGACCTTTCAGTACTTC | CASSQGQGTFQYF
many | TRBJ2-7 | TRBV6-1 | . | TGTGCCAGCAGTGAAGCCGGCAGCCGATACGAGCAGTACTTC | CASSEAGSRYEQYF
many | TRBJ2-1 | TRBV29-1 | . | TGCAGCGTTGAAGGTGGCAGCGCTAGCTCCTACAATGAGCAGTTCTTC | CSVEGGSASSYNEQFF
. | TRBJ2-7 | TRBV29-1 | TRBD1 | TGCAGCGCTGAACGACAGGGGGGACACGAGCAGTACTTC | CSAERQGGHEQYF
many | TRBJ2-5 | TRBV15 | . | TGTGCCACCAGCAAATATAACAGGGAACAAGAGACCCAGTACTTC | CATSKYNREQETQYF
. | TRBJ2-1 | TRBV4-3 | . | TGCGCCAGCAGCCAAACCTTCGGACAGCTTTCCTACAATGAGCAGTTCTTC | CASSQTFGQLSYNEQFF
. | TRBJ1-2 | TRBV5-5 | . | TGTGCCAGCAACGAAATCTCGACCGCCAGCTATGGCTACACCTTC | CASNEISTASYGYTF
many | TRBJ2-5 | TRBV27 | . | TGTGCCAGCAGTTTCACCGGTCCGAGGGAGACCCAGTACTTC | CASSFTGPRETQYF
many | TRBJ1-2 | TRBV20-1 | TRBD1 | TGCAGTGCTCTCCAGGGGGGAACGGATGGCTACACCTTC | CSALQGGTDGYTF
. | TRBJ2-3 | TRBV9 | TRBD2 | TGTGCCAGCAGCGCCGAACTAGCGGGGGGGACAGATACGCAGTATTTT | CASSAELAGGTDTQYF
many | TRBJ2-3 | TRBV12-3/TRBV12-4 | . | TGTGCCAGCAGTTTACGGGCTAGCGCTAAACAGGATACGCAGTATTTT | CASSLRASAKQDTQYF
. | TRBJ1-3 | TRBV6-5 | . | TGTGCCAGCAGCCTGCGAGGGGATGGAAACACCATATATTTT | CASSLRGDGNTIYF
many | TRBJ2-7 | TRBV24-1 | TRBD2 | TGTGCCACCAGCCCTGTGGGGGGAGGGACCTACGAGCAGTACTTC | CATSPVGGGTYEQYF
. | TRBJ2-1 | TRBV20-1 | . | TGCAGTGCTAGTGTCTTCAGCTTAATCTCCTACAATGAGCAGTTCTTC | CSASVFSLISYNEQFF
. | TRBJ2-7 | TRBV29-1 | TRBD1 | TGCAGCGTTGAGACGGGACAGTTCTACGAGCAGTACTTC | CSVETGQFYEQYF
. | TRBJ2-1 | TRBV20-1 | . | TGCAGTGCTAGTTACGTCCGGACGATCAATGAGCAGTTCTTC | CSASYVRTINEQFF
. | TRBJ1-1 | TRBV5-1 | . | TGCGCCAGCACCAAGGGACATCTGAACACTGAAGCTTTCTTT | CASTKGHLNTEAFF
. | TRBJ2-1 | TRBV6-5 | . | TGTGCCAGCATAATAGGGAGCTCCTACAATGAGCAGTTCTTC | CASIIGSSYNEQFF
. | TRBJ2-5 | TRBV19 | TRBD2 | TGTGCCAGTAGTAGCCCAGGTAGCGGGGGCCGGGAGATCCAGTACTTC | CASSSPGSGGREIQYF
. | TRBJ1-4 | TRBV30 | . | TGTGCCTGGGGGGTTAATCCCGATGAAAAACTGTTTTTT | CAWGVNPDEKLFF
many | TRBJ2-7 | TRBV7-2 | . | TGTGCCAGCAGCCACGGACAGCACGAGCAGTACTTC | CASSHGQHEQYF